A selection of T cell receptor beta chains follows, all from one sample in a study of T cell responses to AZD1222 COVID-19 vaccine. The method was immunoSEQ multiplex PCR; TCRdb's version includes in-frame clones alone and lacks a portion of them. Of under 200,000 clones listed, 88% are singletons. The source material was peripheral blood, sampled 28 days after the second AZD1222 dose. These receptors came from an adult who received the AZD1222 COVID-19 vaccine. Both conserved end residues are part of each CDR3. D genes are given only for firm matches. Rows give clone size only sometimes, using once, few, many, or a class for an expanded clone.

d_gene: NA
j_gene: TRBJ1-2
abundance: NA
v_gene: TRBV15
CDR3nt: TGTGCCACCAGCCCCTCAGGGAGTGGCTACACCTTC
CDR3aa: CATSPSGSGYTF

d_gene: NA
j_gene: TRBJ2-7
abundance: few
v_gene: TRBV5-1
CDR3nt: TGCGCCAGCAGGGTCTCACTAGTCTCCTACGAGCAGTACTTC
CDR3aa: CASRVSLVSYEQYF

d_gene: NA
j_gene: TRBJ2-7
abundance: NA
v_gene: TRBV5-5
CDR3nt: TGTGCCAGCAGCTTGTCCCAGAACCCCTACGAGCAGTACTTC
CDR3aa: CASSLSQNPYEQYF

d_gene: NA
j_gene: TRBJ1-1
abundance: NA
v_gene: TRBV3-1/TRBV3-2
CDR3nt: TGTGCCAGCAGCCACCTGGACCTTGAAGCTTTCTTT
CDR3aa: CASSHLDLEAFF

d_gene: NA
j_gene: TRBJ2-1
abundance: NA
v_gene: TRBV5-1
CDR3nt: TGCGCCAGCAGCTTCGACACTGGGTACAATGAGCAGTTCTTC
CDR3aa: CASSFDTGYNEQFF

d_gene: NA
j_gene: TRBJ1-4
abundance: once
v_gene: TRBV6-5
CDR3nt: TGTGCCAGCGTCCTGAGGGGTGCTAATGAAAAACTGTTTTTT
CDR3aa: CASVLRGANEKLFF

d_gene: NA
j_gene: TRBJ2-5
abundance: NA
v_gene: TRBV5-1
CDR3nt: TGCGCCAGCAGCTTGAGTCCCCAAGAGACCCAGTACTTC
CDR3aa: CASSLSPQETQYF

d_gene: NA
j_gene: TRBJ1-6
abundance: NA
v_gene: TRBV30
CDR3nt: TGTGCCTGGAGTCCCGCGGGGCAGGGAAATTCACCCCTCCACTTT
CDR3aa: CAWSPAGQGNSPLHF

d_gene: TRBD1
j_gene: TRBJ1-1
abundance: NA
v_gene: TRBV9
CDR3nt: TGTGCCAGCAGCGCACGATTACAGGGGGTAAACACTGAAGCTTTCTTT
CDR3aa: CASSARLQGVNTEAFF

d_gene: NA
j_gene: TRBJ1-6
abundance: NA
v_gene: TRBV5-6
CDR3nt: TGTGCCAGCAGCCCCCGGACAGCAACCAATAATTCACCCCTCCACTTT
CDR3aa: CASSPRTATNNSPLHF

d_gene: NA
j_gene: TRBJ2-2
abundance: NA
v_gene: TRBV19
CDR3nt: TGTGCCAGTAGTTCAGAGACAGCTCCGAACACCGGGGAGCTGTTTTTT
CDR3aa: CASSSETAPNTGELFF

d_gene: NA
j_gene: TRBJ1-1
abundance: NA
v_gene: TRBV5-5
CDR3nt: TGTGCCAGCAGCTTTGGCGGCGGCAGGGTGAACACTGAAGCTTTCTTT
CDR3aa: CASSFGGGRVNTEAFF

d_gene: NA
j_gene: TRBJ2-2
abundance: NA
v_gene: TRBV5-1
CDR3nt: TGCGCCAGCAGCTTGGCTGGCAACACCGGGGAGCTGTTTTTT
CDR3aa: CASSLAGNTGELFF

d_gene: NA
j_gene: TRBJ1-6
abundance: NA
v_gene: TRBV30
CDR3nt: TGTGCCTGGGGGGGGACGGGTAATTCACCCCTCCACTTT
CDR3aa: CAWGGTGNSPLHF

d_gene: NA
j_gene: TRBJ2-1
abundance: NA
v_gene: TRBV2
CDR3nt: TGTGCCAGCAGGAGGGGTGGACCTAACAATGAGCAGTTCTTC
CDR3aa: CASRRGGPNNEQFF

d_gene: TRBD1
j_gene: TRBJ1-2
abundance: NA
v_gene: TRBV30
CDR3nt: TGTGCCTGGGTGGACAGGGGAATTTACTATGGCTACACCTTC
CDR3aa: CAWVDRGIYYGYTF

d_gene: TRBD2
j_gene: TRBJ2-2
abundance: NA
v_gene: TRBV15
CDR3nt: TGTGCCACCAGCAGAGAGCGGGGGGAGAACACCGGGGAGCTGTTTTTT
CDR3aa: CATSRERGENTGELFF

d_gene: NA
j_gene: TRBJ1-5
abundance: NA
v_gene: TRBV5-6
CDR3nt: TGTGCCAGCACCCAAGGTGGGATGGGTCAGCCCCAGCATTTT
CDR3aa: CASTQGGMGQPQHF

d_gene: NA
j_gene: TRBJ1-4
abundance: NA
v_gene: TRBV5-1
CDR3nt: TGCGCCACCCGGAGGGACGGGGATTATGAAAAACTGTTTTTT
CDR3aa: CATRRDGDYEKLFF

d_gene: TRBD1
j_gene: TRBJ2-7
abundance: NA
v_gene: TRBV12-3/TRBV12-4
CDR3nt: TGTGCCAGCAGCCTGGGACAGGGCTACGAGCAGTACTTC
CDR3aa: CASSLGQGYEQYF

d_gene: NA
j_gene: TRBJ1-1
abundance: NA
v_gene: TRBV19
CDR3nt: TGTGCCAGTAGTATGTGGGTTAACACTGAAGCTTTCTTT
CDR3aa: CASSMWVNTEAFF

d_gene: NA
j_gene: TRBJ2-3
abundance: few
v_gene: TRBV9
CDR3nt: TGTGCCAGCAGCGTAGAGGTTTTAGATACGCAGTATTTT
CDR3aa: CASSVEVLDTQYF

d_gene: NA
j_gene: TRBJ1-4
abundance: NA
v_gene: TRBV4-1
CDR3nt: TGCGCCAGCAGCCCCCACATAAGAATCGAAAAACTGTTTTTT
CDR3aa: CASSPHIRIEKLFF

d_gene: NA
j_gene: TRBJ1-4
abundance: NA
v_gene: TRBV6-5
CDR3nt: TGTGCCAGTCACGGACACAGAAATGAAAAACTGTTTTTT
CDR3aa: CASHGHRNEKLFF

d_gene: NA
j_gene: TRBJ2-5
abundance: NA
v_gene: TRBV7-9
CDR3nt: TGTGCCAGCAGCTTAGCGGGGGGTGAGACCCAGTACTTC
CDR3aa: CASSLAGGETQYF

d_gene: NA
j_gene: TRBJ1-2
abundance: NA
v_gene: TRBV12-3/TRBV12-4
CDR3nt: TGTGCCAGCAGGACACAGGGATCCTATGGCTACACCTTC
CDR3aa: CASRTQGSYGYTF

d_gene: NA
j_gene: TRBJ2-7
abundance: NA
v_gene: TRBV27
CDR3nt: TGTGCCAGCAGTGCTACAGGGAGTTCCTACGAGCAGTACTTC
CDR3aa: CASSATGSSYEQYF

d_gene: NA
j_gene: TRBJ1-5
abundance: NA
v_gene: TRBV4-2
CDR3nt: TGTGCCAGCAGCCAAGATAGGCCCCCAGGTGGGCAGCCCCAGCATTTT
CDR3aa: CASSQDRPPGGQPQHF

d_gene: TRBD1
j_gene: TRBJ2-3
abundance: NA
v_gene: TRBV30
CDR3nt: TGTGCCTGGAGTCCACGGGACAGGGGGCGGGTGGATACGCAGTATTTT
CDR3aa: CAWSPRDRGRVDTQYF

d_gene: NA
j_gene: TRBJ1-5
abundance: NA
v_gene: TRBV9
CDR3nt: TGTGCCAGCAGCGTAGAAAGTCTACCACATTATTCGCCCCAGCATTTT
CDR3aa: CASSVESLPHYSPQHF